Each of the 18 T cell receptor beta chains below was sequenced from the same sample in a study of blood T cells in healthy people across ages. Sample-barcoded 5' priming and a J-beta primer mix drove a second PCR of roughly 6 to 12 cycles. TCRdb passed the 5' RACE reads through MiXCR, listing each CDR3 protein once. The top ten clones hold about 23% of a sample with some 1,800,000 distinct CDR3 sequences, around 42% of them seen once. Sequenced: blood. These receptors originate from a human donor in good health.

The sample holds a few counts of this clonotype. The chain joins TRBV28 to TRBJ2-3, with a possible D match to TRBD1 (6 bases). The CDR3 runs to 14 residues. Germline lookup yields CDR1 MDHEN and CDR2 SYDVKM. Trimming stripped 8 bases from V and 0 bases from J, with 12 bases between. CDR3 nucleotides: TGTGCCAGCCACAGGGAACTTAGCACAGATACGCAGTATTTT. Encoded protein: CASHRELSTDTQYF. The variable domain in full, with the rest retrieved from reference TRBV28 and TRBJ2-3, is DVKVTQSSRYLVKRTGEKVFLECVQDMDHENMFWYRQDPGLGLRLIYFSYDVKMKEKGDIPEGYSVSREKKERFSLILESASTNQTSMYLCASHRELSTDTQYFGPGTRLTVL.

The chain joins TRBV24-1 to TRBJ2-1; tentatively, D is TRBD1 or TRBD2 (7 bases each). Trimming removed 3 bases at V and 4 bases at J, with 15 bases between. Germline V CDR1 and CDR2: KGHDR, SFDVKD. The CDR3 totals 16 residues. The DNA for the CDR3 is TGTGCCACCAGTGATCCAGGGGGGGGGACGTACAATGAGCAGTTCTTC. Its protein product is CATSDPGGGTYNEQFF.

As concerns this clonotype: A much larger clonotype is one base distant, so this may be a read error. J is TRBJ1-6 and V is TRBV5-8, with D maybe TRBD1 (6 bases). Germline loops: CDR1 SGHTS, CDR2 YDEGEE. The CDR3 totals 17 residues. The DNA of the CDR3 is TGTACCAGCAGTGCCGGGACATCTAGCCCCTATAATTCACCCCTCCACTTT. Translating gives CTSSAGTSSPYNSPLHF.

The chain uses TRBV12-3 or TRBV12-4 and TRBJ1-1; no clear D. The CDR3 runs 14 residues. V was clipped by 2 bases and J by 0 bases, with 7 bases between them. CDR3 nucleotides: TGTGCCAGCAGTTTATTCTACATGAACACTGAAGCTTTCTTT. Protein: CASSLFYMNTEAFF.

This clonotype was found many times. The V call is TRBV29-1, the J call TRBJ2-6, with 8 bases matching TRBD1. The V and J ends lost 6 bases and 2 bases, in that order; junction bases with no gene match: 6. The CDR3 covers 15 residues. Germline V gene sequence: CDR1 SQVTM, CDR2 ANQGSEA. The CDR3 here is CSVGQGAPGANVLTF. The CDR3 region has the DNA TGCAGCGTCGGCCAGGGGGCGCCTGGGGCCAACGTCCTGACTTTC.

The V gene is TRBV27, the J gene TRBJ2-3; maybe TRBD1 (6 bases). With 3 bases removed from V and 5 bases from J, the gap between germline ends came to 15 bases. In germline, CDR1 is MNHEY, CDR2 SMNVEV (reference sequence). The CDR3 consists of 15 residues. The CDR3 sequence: CASSFQQGRRDTQYF. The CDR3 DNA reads TGTGCCAGCAGTTTCCAACAGGGACGGCGAGATACGCAGTATTTT.

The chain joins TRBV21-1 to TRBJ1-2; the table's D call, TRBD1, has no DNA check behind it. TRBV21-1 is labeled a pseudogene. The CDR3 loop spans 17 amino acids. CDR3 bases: TGTGCCAGCAGCACAGACAAGGCCGGGACAACTAACTATGGCTACACCTTC. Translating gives CASSTDKAGTTNYGYTF.

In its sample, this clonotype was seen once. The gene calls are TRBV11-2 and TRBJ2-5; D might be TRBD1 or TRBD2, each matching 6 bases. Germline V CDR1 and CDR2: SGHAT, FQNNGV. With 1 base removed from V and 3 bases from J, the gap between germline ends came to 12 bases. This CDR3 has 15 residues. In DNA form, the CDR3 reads TGTGCCAGCAGCTTAGTACGGGGGCCGAAAGAGACCCAGTACTTC. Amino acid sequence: CASSLVRGPKETQYF.

The CDR3 here is CASSLNGALIGTFF. The CDR3 nucleotides are TGTGCCAGCAGCTTAAATGGGGCGCTCATCGGGACTTTCTTT. The V and J genes are TRBV7-2 and TRBJ1-1, with a tentative D call TRBD1 (5 bases). The germline CDR1 and CDR2 sequences are SGHTA and FQGNSA. This CDR3 comprises 14 residues. Trimming pared 2 bases from V and 12 bases from J, leaving 19 bases between. Based on the CDR3 plus reference TRBV7-2 and TRBJ1-1, the full variable domain is GAGVSQSPSNKVTEKGKDVELRCDPISGHTALYWYRQSLGQGLEFLIYFQGNSAPDKSGLPSDRFSAERTGGSVSTLTIQRTQQEDSAVYLCASSLNGALIGTFFGQGTRLTVV.

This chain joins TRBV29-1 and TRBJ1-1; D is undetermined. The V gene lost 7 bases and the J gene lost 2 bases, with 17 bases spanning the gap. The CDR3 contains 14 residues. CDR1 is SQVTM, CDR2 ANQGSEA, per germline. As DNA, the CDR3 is TGCAGCGCCCAACTCCTGGCGACCAACACTGAAGCTTTCTTT. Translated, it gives CSAQLLATNTEAFF. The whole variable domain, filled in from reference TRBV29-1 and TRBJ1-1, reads SAVISQKPSRDICQRGTSLTIQCQVDSQVTMMFWYRQQPGQSLTLIATANQGSEATYESGFVIDKFPISRPNLTFSTLTVSNMSPEDSSIYLCSAQLLATNTEAFFGQGTRLTVV.

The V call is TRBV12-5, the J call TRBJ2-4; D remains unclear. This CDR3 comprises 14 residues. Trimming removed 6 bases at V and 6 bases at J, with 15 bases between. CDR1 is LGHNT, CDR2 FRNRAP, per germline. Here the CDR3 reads CASGPTGVRNIQYF. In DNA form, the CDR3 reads TGTGCTAGTGGACCCACTGGGGTGCGAAACATTCAGTACTTC.

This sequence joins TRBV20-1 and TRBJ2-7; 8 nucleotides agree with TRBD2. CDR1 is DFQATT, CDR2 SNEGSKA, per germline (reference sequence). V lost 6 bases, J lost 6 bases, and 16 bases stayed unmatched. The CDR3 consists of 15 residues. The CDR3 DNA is TGCAGTGCCCTCCGGGGGGGCCTCTATAATTCCGAGCAGTACTTC. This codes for CSALRGGLYNSEQYF.

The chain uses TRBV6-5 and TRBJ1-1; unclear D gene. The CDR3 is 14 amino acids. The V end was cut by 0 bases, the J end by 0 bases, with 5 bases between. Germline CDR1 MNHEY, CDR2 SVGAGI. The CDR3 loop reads CASSYSRVNTEAFF. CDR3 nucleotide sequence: TGTGCCAGCAGTTACTCGAGGGTGAACACTGAAGCTTTCTTT.

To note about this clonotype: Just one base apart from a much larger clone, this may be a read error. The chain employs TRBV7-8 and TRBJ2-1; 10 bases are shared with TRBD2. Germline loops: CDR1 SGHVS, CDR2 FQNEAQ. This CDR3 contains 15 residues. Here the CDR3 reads CVSSPPSGGDNEQFF. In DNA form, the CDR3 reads TGTGTCAGCAGCCCACCGAGCGGGGGGGACAATGAGCAGTTCTTC.

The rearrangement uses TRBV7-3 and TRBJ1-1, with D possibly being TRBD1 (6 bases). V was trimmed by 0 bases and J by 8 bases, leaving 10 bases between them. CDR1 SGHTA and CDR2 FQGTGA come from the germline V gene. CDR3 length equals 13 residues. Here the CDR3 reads CASSLTDRMEAFF. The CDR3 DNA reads TGTGCCAGCAGCTTAACGGACAGAATGGAAGCTTTCTTT.

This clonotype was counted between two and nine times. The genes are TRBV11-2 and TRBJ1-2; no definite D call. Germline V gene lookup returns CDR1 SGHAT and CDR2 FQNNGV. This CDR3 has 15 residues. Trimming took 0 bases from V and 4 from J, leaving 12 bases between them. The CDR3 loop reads CASSLDQAGVYGYTF. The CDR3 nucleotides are TGTGCCAGCAGCTTAGATCAGGCAGGCGTCTATGGCTACACCTTC.

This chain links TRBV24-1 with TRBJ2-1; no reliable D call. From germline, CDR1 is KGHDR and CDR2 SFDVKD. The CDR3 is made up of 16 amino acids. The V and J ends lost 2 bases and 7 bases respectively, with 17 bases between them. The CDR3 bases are TGTGCCACCAGTGATTGGAATGAGCGAGAATATAATGAGCAGTTCTTC. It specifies CATSDWNEREYNEQFF.

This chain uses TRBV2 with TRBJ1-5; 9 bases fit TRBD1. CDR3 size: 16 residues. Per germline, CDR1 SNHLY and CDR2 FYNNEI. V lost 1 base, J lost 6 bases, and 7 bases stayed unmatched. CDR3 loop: CASSEDYGTGFQPQHF. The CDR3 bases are TGTGCCAGCAGTGAAGATTACGGGACAGGGTTTCAGCCCCAGCATTTT.